Listed below are T cell receptor beta chains from one sample, sequenced in a study of blood T cell repertoires in COVID-19. Profiling relied on immunoSEQ multiplex PCR, and the TCRdb table lists in-frame clones only, not all of them. The data contain 150,000 to 200,000 clones, about four fifths of them singletons. Input material: peripheral blood. Every receptor here comes from a middle-aged woman with COVID-19, enrolled during active disease. The CDR3 runs from the conserved cysteine through the conserved F or W. D genes are given only for firm matches. Rows give clone size only sometimes, using once, few, many, or a class for an expanded clone.

TRBJ2-5	TRBV6-5	NA	TRBD2	CASSYSTGGRETQYF	TGTGCCAGCAGTTACTCCACGGGGGGGCGCGAGACCCAGTACTTC
TRBJ1-2	TRBV7-9	NA	NA	CASSLVDSYGYTF	TGTGCCAGCAGCTTAGTGGACAGCTATGGCTACACCTTC
TRBJ1-6	TRBV11-1	NA	TRBD1	CASRADRGNSPLHF	TGTGCCAGCAGAGCTGACAGGGGGAATTCACCCCTCCACTTT
TRBJ1-2	TRBV11-2	NA	NA	CASSLDSYGYTF	TGTGCCAGCAGCTTAGATTCGTATGGCTACACCTTC
TRBJ2-3	TRBV2	few	NA	CASRLTRATDTQYF	TGTGCCAGCAGGTTGACTAGAGCCACAGATACGCAGTATTTT
TRBJ2-5	TRBV10-2	NA	TRBD2	CASSESRSWVREAHQETQYF	TGCGCCAGCAGTGAGTCAAGGAGTTGGGTGCGGGAGGCCCACCAAGAGACCCAGTACTTC
TRBJ2-2	TRBV7-7	few	TRBD2	CASSTGLNTGELFF	TGTGCTAGCAGCACGGGACTAAACACCGGGGAGCTGTTTTTT
TRBJ1-4	TRBV9	NA	NA	CASSYSGGMGDFEKLFF	TGTGCCAGCAGCTACTCGGGGGGAATGGGGGATTTTGAAAAACTGTTTTTT
TRBJ1-4	TRBV15	few	TRBD1	CATSRDRQGGEKLFF	TGTGCCACCAGCAGAGATCGACAGGGGGGTGAAAAACTGTTTTTT
TRBJ2-4	TRBV7-9	NA	TRBD2	CASSDLASGLKNIQYF	TGTGCCAGCAGCGATCTGGCTAGCGGACTCAAAAACATTCAGTACTTC
TRBJ2-1	TRBV11-2	NA	NA	CASSPSGSLNNEQFF	TGTGCCAGCAGCCCCTCAGGATCACTTAACAATGAGCAGTTCTTC
TRBJ1-4	TRBV3-1/TRBV3-2	NA	NA	CASSLFGELFF	TGTGCCAGCAGTCTTTTTGGAGAACTGTTTTTT
TRBJ2-5	TRBV2	NA	TRBD1	CASSRGQETQYF	TGTGCCAGCAGCAGGGGGCAAGAGACCCAGTACTTC
TRBJ2-5	TRBV28	NA	TRBD2	CASRQYAGEETQYF	TGTGCCAGCAGGCAATATGCGGGGGAAGAGACCCAGTACTTC
TRBJ2-2	TRBV27	NA	TRBD1	CASRYRGSNTGELFF	TGTGCCAGCAGATACAGGGGGTCGAACACCGGGGAGCTGTTTTTT
TRBJ2-5	TRBV15	few	NA	CATSSSEAGETQYF	TGTGCCACCAGCAGCTCGGAGGCCGGCGAGACCCAGTACTTC
TRBJ1-1	TRBV7-9	many	NA	CASSLEENTEAFF	TGTGCCAGCAGCTTGGAGGAGAACACTGAAGCTTTCTTT
TRBJ2-3	TRBV14	once	TRBD1	CASSQSGQGARADTQYF	TGTGCCAGCAGCCAAAGCGGACAGGGGGCTCGTGCAGATACGCAGTATTTT
TRBJ2-1	TRBV11-1	NA	TRBD2	CASSLEGLDYNEQFF	TGTGCCAGCAGCTTAGAGGGACTAGATTACAATGAGCAGTTCTTC
TRBJ1-3	TRBV28	many	NA	CASSSLVTGSFGNTIYF	TGTGCCAGCAGTTCATTAGTCACAGGGTCATTCGGAAACACCATATATTTT
TRBJ1-5	TRBV19	NA	NA	CASSLTGRQPQHF	TGTGCCAGTAGTCTGACAGGTCGACAGCCCCAGCATTTT
TRBJ1-2	TRBV18	NA	NA	CASSPGKNRANYGYTF	TGTGCCAGCTCACCCGGCAAAAACAGGGCTAACTATGGCTACACCTTC
TRBJ2-1	TRBV24-1	NA	NA	CATSRGTPNEQFF	TGTGCCACCAGTCGGGGGACTCCCAATGAGCAGTTCTTC
TRBJ1-1	TRBV7-9	NA	TRBD1	CASSLPRTGNTEAFF	TGTGCCAGCAGCCTCCCAAGGACAGGGAACACTGAAGCTTTCTTT
TRBJ1-5	TRBV28	NA	TRBD1	CASSPRGTGDYQPQHF	TGTGCCAGCAGTCCTAGGGGGACAGGGGACTATCAGCCCCAGCATTTT
TRBJ2-1	TRBV7-3	NA	TRBD2	CASRVSSGSLNEQFF	TGTGCCAGCAGGGTTTCTAGCGGGAGTCTGAATGAGCAGTTCTTC
TRBJ2-7	TRBV5-6	NA	TRBD2	CASSYFLLAGESYEQYF	TGTGCCAGCAGTTACTTCCTTCTAGCGGGAGAATCCTACGAGCAGTACTTC
TRBJ2-7	TRBV10-3	NA	TRBD2	CAIKGLMTNEQYF	TGTGCCATCAAGGGACTAATGACGAACGAGCAGTACTTC
TRBJ2-7	TRBV11-2	NA	TRBD2	CASSPSGTSGIPTYEQYF	TGTGCCAGCAGCCCCTCCGGGACTAGCGGGATCCCTACCTACGAGCAGTACTTC